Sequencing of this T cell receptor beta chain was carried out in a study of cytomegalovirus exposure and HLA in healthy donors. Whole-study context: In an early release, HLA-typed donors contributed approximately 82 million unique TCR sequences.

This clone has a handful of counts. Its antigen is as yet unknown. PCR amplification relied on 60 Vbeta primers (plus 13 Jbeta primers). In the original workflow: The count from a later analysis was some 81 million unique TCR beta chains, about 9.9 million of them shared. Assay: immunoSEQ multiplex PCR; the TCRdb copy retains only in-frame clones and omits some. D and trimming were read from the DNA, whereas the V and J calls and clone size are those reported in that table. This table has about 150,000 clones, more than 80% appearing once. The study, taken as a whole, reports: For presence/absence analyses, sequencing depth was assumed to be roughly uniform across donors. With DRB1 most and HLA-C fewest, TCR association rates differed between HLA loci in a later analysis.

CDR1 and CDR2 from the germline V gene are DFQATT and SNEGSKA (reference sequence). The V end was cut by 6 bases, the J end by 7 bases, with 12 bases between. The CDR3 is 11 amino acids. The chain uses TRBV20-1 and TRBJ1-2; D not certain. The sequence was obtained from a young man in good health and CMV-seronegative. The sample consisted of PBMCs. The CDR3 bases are TGCAGTGCGAGGGAGGCGCGTGGCTACACCTTC. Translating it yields CSAREARGYTF.